This is a list of T cell receptor beta chains from one sample in a study of shared clonotypes between healthy human individuals. Profiled with immunoSEQ multiplex PCR; TCRdb holds only in-frame clones, not every one. The sample carries a few million clones, about 92% recorded once. Sequencing was done on a sample of naive CD4+ T cells sorted from blood. These receptors originate from a man younger than 35 in good health. The CDR3 runs from the conserved cysteine through the conserved F or W. The D gene is left open where the match is weak. For some rows the clone size is stated as once, few or many, or as a class when expanded; others skip it.

CDR3: CAWSVIITDTQYF
DNA: TGTGCCTGGAGTGTAATTATTACAGATACGCAGTATTTT
D: NA
J: TRBJ2-3
size: NA
length: 13
V: TRBV30

CDR3: CASSFTGTISYEQYF
DNA: TGTGCCAGCAGCTTCACGGGGACAATCTCCTACGAGCAGTACTTC
D: NA
J: TRBJ2-7
size: NA
length: 15
V: TRBV7-2

CDR3: CASSGQGSTGELFF
DNA: TGTGCCAGCAGTGGACAGGGATCCACCGGGGAGCTGTTTTTT
D: TRBD1
J: TRBJ2-2
size: NA
length: 14
V: TRBV25-1

CDR3: CAWSSTGTRSLTDTQYF
DNA: TGTGCCTGGAGTTCGACCGGGACTAGAAGCCTCACAGATACGCAGTATTTT
D: TRBD2
J: TRBJ2-3
size: NA
length: 17
V: TRBV30

CDR3: CASSLRGGSGELFF
DNA: TGTGCCAGCAGCCTCAGGGGCGGTTCCGGGGAGCTGTTTTTT
D: NA
J: TRBJ2-2
size: NA
length: 14
V: TRBV5-4

CDR3: CASSYSLAGGTGELFF
DNA: TGTGCCAGCAGTTACTCGCTAGCGGGAGGCACCGGGGAGCTGTTTTTT
D: TRBD2
J: TRBJ2-2
size: NA
length: 16
V: TRBV6-5

CDR3: CASSVGPSGTNYNYEQYF
DNA: TGTGCCAGCAGCGTAGGCCCCTCCGGGACAAATTATAACTACGAGCAGTACTTC
D: NA
J: TRBJ2-7
size: once
length: 18
V: TRBV9

CDR3: CASSMRQGDNEQFF
DNA: TGTGCCAGCTCCATGCGACAGGGAGACAATGAGCAGTTCTTC
D: TRBD1
J: TRBJ2-1
size: NA
length: 14
V: TRBV18

CDR3: CASSLRQGGEKLFF
DNA: TGTGCCAGCAGTCTCAGGCAAGGGGGTGAAAAACTGTTTTTT
D: NA
J: TRBJ1-4
size: NA
length: 14
V: TRBV6-6

CDR3: CASSHRGVHTGELFF
DNA: TGTGCCAGCAGTCACCGGGGGGTCCACACCGGGGAGCTGTTTTTT
D: TRBD2
J: TRBJ2-2
size: NA
length: 15
V: TRBV6-6